The 29 T cell receptor beta chains below all came from one sample that was sequenced in a study of control samples from healthy donors and cancer patients. Clones were sequenced by immunoSEQ multiplex PCR, and TCRdb holds only the in-frame ones, with some missing. The sample lists 90,000 to 130,000 clones, about 80% occurring once. Sequenced material: blood. The receptor set was obtained from a man between 18 and 29 years old in good health.

This chain joins TRBV6-6 and TRBJ2-5, with TRBD2 matching 13 bases. V gave up 7 bases and J gave up 1 base; unmatched junction bases: 6. Germline lookup yields CDR1 MNHNY and CDR2 SVGAGI (reference sequence). This CDR3 has 16 amino acids. CDR3 DNA sequence: TGTGCCAGCACCCTAGGACTAGCGGGGGTCCAAGAGACCCAGTACTTC. Translated, it gives CASTLGLAGVQETQYF.

This rearrangement joins TRBV7-2 to TRBJ2-1, with 8 bases aligning to TRBD1. Germline CDR1 SGHTA, CDR2 FQGNSA. Unmatched junction bases numbered 5, after V lost 1 base and J lost 6 bases. There are 15 residues in the CDR3. The CDR3: CASSLEGDRGNEQFF. CDR3 DNA sequence: TGTGCCAGCAGCTTAGAGGGCGACAGGGGCAATGAGCAGTTCTTC. The full variable domain, completed using reference TRBV7-2 and TRBJ2-1, is GAGVSQSPSNKVTEKGKDVELRCDPISGHTALYWYRQSLGQGLEFLIYFQGNSAPDKSGLPSDRFSAERTGGSVSTLTIQRTQQEDSAVYLCASSLEGDRGNEQFFGPGTRLTVL.

The chain joins TRBV12-5 to TRBJ2-1, with D possibly being TRBD2 (5 bases). Germline CDR1 is LGHNT and CDR2 is FRNRAP. CDR3 length equals 16 residues. Trimming cost V 0 bases and J 10 bases, with 19 bases left between them. As DNA, the CDR3 is TGTGCTAGTGGTTTGGTACATCCCGAGGGTATTTGGGAGCAGTTCTTC. Translated: CASGLVHPEGIWEQFF.

The chain has TRBV7-2 and TRBJ1-5; 8 bases are a match to TRBD1. The CDR3 has 16 amino acids. CDR1 SGHTA and CDR2 FQGNSA come from the germline V gene. The V and J ends lost 1 base and 2 bases, in that order; junction bases with no gene match: 4. This CDR3 reads CASSLDRGAGNQPQHF. CDR3 sequence (DNA): TGTGCCAGCAGCTTAGACAGGGGGGCAGGCAATCAGCCCCAGCATTTT.

J is TRBJ2-7 and V is TRBV12-5, with a tentative D call TRBD1 (6 bases). The V gene lost 5 bases and the J gene lost 7 bases, with 15 bases spanning the gap. The CDR3 is 13 residues long. Germline-derived CDR1 and CDR2 are LGHNT and FRNRAP. CDR3 coding DNA: TGTGCTAGTGGTCCCGGGACATCGAAAGAGCAGTACGTC. This codes for CASGPGTSKEQYV.

V usage is TRBV25-1 and J usage is TRBJ1-3; D is ambiguous. Between the trimmed V and J ends, which lost 2 bases and 3 bases, there was a span of 11 bases. Per germline, CDR1 MGHDK and CDR2 SYGVNS. The CDR3 runs to 15 residues. This chain's CDR3 is CASSEAIQYGNTIYF. CDR3 DNA: TGTGCCAGCAGTGAAGCCATACAATATGGAAACACCATATATTTT.

The chain combines TRBV11-3 with TRBJ2-2, with D perhaps TRBD1 (6 bases). The CDR3 has 13 residues. The germline V gene has CDR1 SGHNT and CDR2 YENEEA. V dropped 5 bases and J dropped 5 bases, with 9 bases sitting between them. The CDR3 region is CASSPTGTGELFF. CDR3 bases: TGTGCCAGCAGCCCTACAGGGACCGGGGAGCTGTTTTTT.

The J gene is TRBJ2-7, the V gene TRBV7-6; weak D call: TRBD1 (5 bases). Trimming left V 1 base short and J 7 bases short, with 11 bases between. The CDR3 has 13 amino acids. The germline V gene encodes CDR1 SGHVS and CDR2 FNYEAQ. CDR3 residues: CASSLVKGLEQYV. The CDR3 DNA reads as TGTGCCAGCAGCTTAGTGAAGGGGCTTGAGCAGTACGTC.

In its sample, this clone was seen once. This chain uses TRBV7-9 with TRBJ2-3; D is perhaps TRBD2 (5 bases). The CDR3 length is 15 residues. Between the trimmed V and J ends, which lost 4 bases and 7 bases, there was a span of 18 bases. In germline, CDR1 is SEHNR, CDR2 FQNEAQ (reference sequence). In nucleotides, the CDR3 is TGTGCCAGCAGCTCCCTGGGGAGTCTGAAGAATACGCAGTATTTT. It encodes CASSSLGSLKNTQYF.

This clone was counted at least ten times. The rearrangement joins TRBV5-4 to TRBJ1-1; a weak D match, TRBD1 (5 bases). Germline lookup yields CDR1 SGHNT and CDR2 YYREEE (reference sequence). The V end was cut by 0 bases, the J end by 9 bases, with 9 bases between. The CDR3 runs 12 residues. The CDR3 sequence: CASSLDRLQAFF. CDR3 in DNA: TGTGCCAGCAGCTTGGACAGGCTACAAGCTTTCTTT.

The V and J genes are TRBV28 and TRBJ2-2; 9 positions agree with TRBD1. The CDR3 is 16 residues long. V gave up 1 base and J gave up 5 bases; unmatched junction bases: 5. Germline loops: CDR1 MDHEN, CDR2 SYDVKM. The CDR3 here is CASSLFDRGDTGELFF. Written as DNA, the CDR3 is TGTGCCAGCAGTTTATTCGACAGGGGGGATACCGGGGAGCTGTTTTTT.

CDR3 sequence reads: CASKRAGGVTGELFF. The CDR3 DNA follows: TGTGCCAGCAAAAGGGCTGGGGGGGTCACCGGGGAGCTGTTTTTT. The chain carries TRBV2 and TRBJ2-2; 7 nucleotides match TRBD2. The CDR3 spans 15 residues. Germline lookup yields CDR1 SNHLY and CDR2 FYNNEI. V lost 7 bases and J lost 4; bases outside the gene matches: 9. Full variable domain (rest looked up from reference TRBV2 and TRBJ2-2): EPEVTQTPSHQVTQMGQEVILRCVPISNHLYFYWYRQILGQKVEFLVSFYNNEISEKSEIFDDQFSVERPDGSNFTLKIRSTKLEDSAMYFCASKRAGGVTGELFFGEGSRLTVL.

Many counts were recorded for this clone. The V and J genes are TRBV6-5 and TRBJ1-1, with a possible D match to TRBD1 (6 bases). CDR1 is MNHEY and CDR2 is SVGAGI in the germline V gene. The CDR3 has 13 residues. Trimming removed 6 bases at V and 5 bases at J, with 13 bases between. The CDR3 loop is CASRRGASTEAFF. The CDR3 DNA sequence: TGTGCCAGCAGGCGGGGGGCAAGTACTGAAGCTTTCTTT.

This chain's CDR3 is CASSLHRGLDQPQHF. The CDR3 nucleotides are TGTGCCAGCAGTTTACACAGGGGGCTCGATCAGCCCCAGCATTTT. The chain has TRBV6-5 and TRBJ1-5; 9 nucleotides line up with TRBD1. Trimming cost V 4 bases and J 5 bases; bases outside gene matches: 6. The germline CDR1 and CDR2 sequences are MNHEY and SVGAGI. The CDR3 totals 15 residues.

CDR3 amino acids: CASSLVGGRGTSGVETQYF. The DNA of the CDR3 is TGCGCCAGCAGCTTGGTTGGTGGTAGAGGGACTAGCGGGGTAGAGACCCAGTACTTC. The gene calls are TRBV5-1 and TRBJ2-5, with 13 positions matching TRBD2. With 0 bases clipped from V and 4 bases from J, the junction kept 12 bases outside the gene matches. CDR1 is SGHRS and CDR2 is YFSETQ in the germline V gene. This CDR3 comprises 19 residues.

The genes are TRBV6-5 and TRBJ2-1; TRBD2 aligns across 8 bases. This CDR3 contains 15 residues. V gave up 7 bases and J gave up 0 bases; unmatched junction bases: 5. Germline values: CDR1 MNHEY, CDR2 SVGAGI. The CDR3 DNA is TGTGCCAGCAAACGCAGCGGGAGCTCCTACAATGAGCAGTTCTTC. The encoded protein is CASKRSGSSYNEQFF.

The chain is built from TRBV4-1 and TRBJ1-2; 10 nucleotides align to TRBD1. From germline, CDR1 is MGHRA and CDR2 YSYEKL. This CDR3 is 15 amino acids long. V lost 6 bases, J lost 6 bases, and 10 bases stayed unmatched. The CDR3 DNA reads TGCGCCAGCAGTTCCGGGACAGGGGTTTGGAATGGCTACACCTTC. Its protein product is CASSSGTGVWNGYTF.

The chain joins TRBV5-1 to TRBJ2-7, with TRBD1 matching 9 bases. Germline values: CDR1 SGHRS, CDR2 YFSETQ. V gave up 4 bases and J gave up 1 base; unmatched junction bases: 3. This CDR3 contains 14 residues. The CDR3 DNA sequence: TGCGCCAGCAGCCCTGGACAGGGGTCCTACGAGCAGTACTTC. Translation gives CASSPGQGSYEQYF.

The rearrangement links TRBV5-1 to TRBJ1-2, with D tentatively TRBD1 (6 bases). The CDR3 sequence is 14 residues long. Germline V gives CDR1 SGHRS, CDR2 YFSETQ. Trimming left V 1 base short and J 8 bases short, with 15 bases between. The CDR3 is CASSLQGRDGGYTF. The DNA of the CDR3 is TGCGCCAGCAGCTTGCAGGGGCGCGACGGCGGCTACACCTTC.

The rearrangement uses TRBV5-6 and TRBJ1-6; tentatively, D is TRBD1 (6 bases). CDR1 and CDR2 from the germline V gene are SGHDT and YYEEEE. The CDR3 loop spans 17 amino acids. V was cut by 4 bases and J by 0 bases, with 14 bases left in between. Written as DNA, the CDR3 is TGTGCCAGCAGCGGGGGGCCCATCTTCTCCTATAATTCACCCCTCCACTTT. This codes for CASSGGPIFSYNSPLHF.

The chain carries TRBV6-1 and TRBJ1-3, with D maybe TRBD1 (5 bases). Trimming pared 2 bases from V and 4 bases from J, leaving 12 bases between. The germline CDR1 and CDR2 sequences are MNHNS and SASEGT. The CDR3 runs 15 residues. This CDR3 is CASSESSGYGNTIYF. CDR3 nucleotide sequence: TGTGCCAGCAGTGAATCCTCAGGGTACGGAAACACCATATATTTT.

This clone was observed a single time. The V gene is TRBV19, the J gene TRBJ2-3, with 12 bases matching TRBD2. This CDR3 spans 16 amino acids. Germline V lookup: CDR1 LNHDA, CDR2 SQIVND (reference sequence). Trimming at V came to 8 bases and at J to 0 bases, leaving 6 bases not matched to a gene. The CDR3 is CASESSGGGSTDTQYF. In DNA form, the CDR3 reads TGTGCCAGTGAATCTAGCGGGGGGGGTAGCACAGATACGCAGTATTTT.

This chain uses TRBV25-1 with TRBJ2-3; no definite D call. The V and J ends lost 2 bases and 1 base respectively, with 13 bases between them. Germline V gene sequence: CDR1 MGHDK, CDR2 SYGVNS. The CDR3 length is 16 residues. As DNA, the CDR3 is TGTGCCAGCAGTGAAGTAGCCTCTCACGGCACAGATACGCAGTATTTT. Translating gives CASSEVASHGTDTQYF.

The chain carries TRBV28 and TRBJ2-2; the D gene is possibly TRBD2 (6 bases). Germline CDR1 is MDHEN and CDR2 is SYDVKM. V was cut by 3 bases and J by 8 bases, with 10 bases left in between. CDR3 length: 13 amino acids. For the CDR3, the DNA is TGTGCCAGCAGTTTGGGGAGGAGAGGGGAGCTGTTTTTT. Translating gives CASSLGRRGELFF.

The chain links TRBV5-8 to TRBJ2-3, with D possibly matching TRBD1 (7 bases). Per the germline V gene, CDR1 is SGHTS and CDR2 is YDEGEE. This CDR3 region has 16 residues. Trimming took 3 bases from V and 1 from J, leaving 15 bases between them. The CDR3 sequence is CASSWGDTGGTDTQYF. As DNA, the CDR3 is TGTGCCAGCAGCTGGGGGGATACAGGGGGCACAGATACGCAGTATTTT.

As concerns this clone: Distinct nucleotide sequences in the sample also encode this CDR3. This chain links TRBV30 with TRBJ1-2; D possibly corresponds to TRBD1 (5 bases). Germline CDR1 GTSNPN, CDR2 SVGIG (reference sequence). This CDR3 spans 13 amino acids. Trimming cost V 0 bases and J 4 bases, with 9 bases left between them. The CDR3 region has the DNA TGTGCCTGGAGTGTACTTGGGGCCTATGGCTACACCTTC. Residues: CAWSVLGAYGYTF.

V is TRBV11-2 and J is TRBJ2-1; D is undetermined. CDR1 and CDR2 (germline): SGHAT, FQNNGV. The CDR3 length is 14 residues. Trimming stripped 1 base from V and 7 bases from J, with 11 bases between. CDR3 amino acids: CASSLGVTVNEQFF. DNA of the CDR3: TGTGCCAGCAGCTTAGGGGTTACAGTAAATGAGCAGTTCTTC.

The gene calls are TRBV3-1 (or the pseudogene TRBV3-2) and TRBJ2-7; a weak D match, TRBD2 (6 bases). This CDR3 contains 14 residues. Trimming cost V 1 base and J 9 bases, with 16 bases left between them. Germline CDR1 is LGHDT and CDR2 is YNNKEL (reference sequence). CDR3 in amino acids: CASSQVGTAPRQYF. CDR3 sequence (DNA): TGTGCCAGCAGCCAAGTTGGGACTGCCCCTAGGCAGTACTTC.

The chain combines TRBV14 with TRBJ2-3; 8 bases match TRBD1. Looked up from germline, CDR1 is SGHDN and CDR2 is FVKESK. The CDR3 is made up of 16 amino acids. The V segment lost 2 bases and the J segment 3 bases; nucleotides outside the gene matches: 7. Here the CDR3 DNA reads TGTGCCAGCAGCCAAACCCGACAGGGGAAAACAGATACGCAGTATTTT. Amino acid sequence: CASSQTRQGKTDTQYF.